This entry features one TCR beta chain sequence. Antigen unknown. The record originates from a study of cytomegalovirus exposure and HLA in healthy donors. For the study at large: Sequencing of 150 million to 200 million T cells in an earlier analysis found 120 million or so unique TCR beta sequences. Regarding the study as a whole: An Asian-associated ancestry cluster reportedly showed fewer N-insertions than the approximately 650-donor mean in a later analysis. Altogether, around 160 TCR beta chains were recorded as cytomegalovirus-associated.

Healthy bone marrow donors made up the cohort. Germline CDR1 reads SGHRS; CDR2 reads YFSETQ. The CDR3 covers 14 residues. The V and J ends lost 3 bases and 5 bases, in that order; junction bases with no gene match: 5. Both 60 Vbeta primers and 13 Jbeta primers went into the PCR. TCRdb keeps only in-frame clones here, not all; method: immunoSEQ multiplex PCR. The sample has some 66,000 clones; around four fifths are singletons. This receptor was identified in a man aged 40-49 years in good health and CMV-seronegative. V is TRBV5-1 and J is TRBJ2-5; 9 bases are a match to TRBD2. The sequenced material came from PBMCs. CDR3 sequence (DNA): TGCGCCAGCAGCTCGCGGGAGGGCCGGGAGACCCAGTACTTC. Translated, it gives CASSSREGRETQYF. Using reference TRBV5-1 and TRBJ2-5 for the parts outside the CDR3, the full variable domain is KAGVTQTPRYLIKTRGQQVTLSCSPISGHRSVSWYQQTPGQGLQFLFEYFSETQRNKGNFPGRFSGRQFSNSRSEMNVSTLELGDSALYLCASSSREGRETQYFGPGTRLLVL.